The 30 T cell receptor beta chains below all came from one sample that was sequenced in a study of T cell responses to AZD1222 COVID-19 vaccine. Only in-frame clones appear in the TCRdb table, and some are missing; sequencing was by immunoSEQ multiplex PCR. The sample records around 100,000 clones, about 88% being singletons. The material was peripheral blood, obtained on day 0 of AZD1222 vaccination. The receptors come from an adult in good health.

The chain employs TRBV4-1 and TRBJ1-1, with TRBD1 as a possible D gene (6 bases). CDR3 length: 15 amino acids. The V gene's germline CDR1 is MGHRA and CDR2 YSYEKL. The V gene lost 1 base and the J gene lost 7 bases, with 16 bases spanning the gap. The CDR3 DNA reads TGCGCCAGCAGCCAAGGCGAGGGGGACGTCGTTGAAGCTTTCTTT. Translating gives CASSQGEGDVVEAFF.

The chain links TRBV29-1 to TRBJ2-7; 12 bases line up with TRBD2. V was pared by 6 bases and J by 5 bases, with 8 bases of the junction left unmatched. In germline, CDR1 is SQVTM, CDR2 ANQGSEA. The CDR3 extends over 14 amino acids. The CDR3 sequence is CSVAPSGRAHEQYF. The CDR3 nucleotides read TGCAGCGTGGCTCCTAGCGGGAGGGCCCACGAGCAGTACTTC.

The chain couples TRBV7-9 to TRBJ1-3, with D hard to call. Trimming removed 7 bases at V and 2 bases at J, with 9 bases between. Germline V gives CDR1 SEHNR, CDR2 FQNEAQ (reference sequence). The length of the CDR3 is 13 residues. The CDR3 here is CASTRGAGNTIYF. The CDR3 DNA reads TGTGCCAGCACCCGGGGTGCTGGAAACACCATATATTTT.

This clone was recorded a few times. The J gene is TRBJ2-3, the V gene TRBV11-3; 11 bases are shared with TRBD2. This CDR3 has 16 residues. The V gene's germline CDR1 is SGHNT and CDR2 YENEEA. The trim removed 3 bases at V and 1 base at J, leaving 3 bases unmatched. The CDR3 DNA reads as TGTGCCAGCAGCTTCACTAGCGGGAGTGGCACAGATACGCAGTATTTT. It specifies CASSFTSGSGTDTQYF. Full variable domain (outside the CDR3, taken from reference TRBV11-3 and TRBJ2-3): EAGVVQSPRYKIIEKKQPVAFWCNPISGHNTLYWYLQNLGQGPELLIRYENEEAVDDSQLPKDRFSAERLKGVDSTLKIQPAELGDSAVYLCASSFTSGSGTDTQYFGPGTRLTVL.

This chain uses TRBV9 with TRBJ1-2; 8 bases match TRBD1. This CDR3 has 14 amino acids. The ends lost 2 bases at V and 3 bases at J; junction bases unmatched: 3. CDR1 is SGDLS, CDR2 YYNGEE, per germline. The CDR3 DNA is TGTGCCAGCAGCGTCGGACAGGGTGACTATGGCTACACCTTC. Translation gives CASSVGQGDYGYTF.

J is TRBJ2-1 and V is TRBV5-5; the D gene is possibly TRBD1 (6 bases). This CDR3 is built from 14 residues. The germline V and J ends were trimmed by 4 bases and 6 bases, with 14 bases remaining between them. Germline CDR1 and CDR2: SGHKS and YYEKEE (reference sequence). CDR3: CASSTGVGGNEQFF. In nucleotides, the CDR3 is TGTGCCAGCAGCACCGGGGTAGGGGGCAATGAGCAGTTCTTC.

V and J are TRBV6-2 or TRBV6-3 and TRBJ2-5, with a tentative D call TRBD1 (5 bases). Per the germline V gene, CDR1 is MNHEY and CDR2 is SVGEGT. V was trimmed by 4 bases and J by 4 bases, leaving 16 bases between them. The CDR3 consists of 15 residues. CDR3 region: CASSSRKGQAETQYF. The CDR3 DNA reads TGTGCCAGCAGTTCCCGGAAGGGGCAGGCAGAGACCCAGTACTTC.

The V gene is TRBV27, the J gene TRBJ2-1, with D unresolved. The CDR3 extends over 15 amino acids. The germline V and J ends were trimmed by 3 bases and 8 bases, with 17 bases remaining between them. The germline CDR1 and CDR2 sequences are MNHEY and SMNVEV (reference sequence). CDR3 DNA: TGTGCCAGCAGTTTCGTGTTAGCCTCCCCGGATGAGCAGTTCTTC. Translating it yields CASSFVLASPDEQFF.

This chain connects TRBV23-1 to TRBJ2-4, with D uncertain. TRBV23-1 is an ORF for which the function is uncertain. With 2 bases removed from V and 0 bases from J, the gap between germline ends came to 20 bases. This CDR3 has 19 residues. The chain's CDR3 is CASSQAPSEPRLAKNIQYF. The CDR3 DNA is TGCGCCAGCAGTCAAGCCCCATCTGAGCCGAGATTAGCCAAAAACATTCAGTACTTC.

The chain employs TRBV12-3 or TRBV12-4 and TRBJ2-1; D gene ambiguous. V gave up 6 bases and J gave up 10 bases, with 13 bases separating them. The CDR3 runs to 12 residues. CDR3: CASSRPYGEQFF. The CDR3 DNA follows: TGTGCCAGCAGCCGACCCTACGGGGAGCAGTTCTTC.

The rearrangement links TRBV27 to TRBJ1-6, with 12 bases that match TRBD1. V was clipped by 3 bases and J by 7 bases; unmatched bases: 4. The CDR3 consists of 16 residues. The germline V gene encodes CDR1 MNHEY and CDR2 SMNVEV (reference sequence). DNA for the CDR3: TGTGCCAGCAGTTTGGGGGGACAGGGGGCGAATTCACCCCTCCACTTT. Its protein is CASSLGGQGANSPLHF.

The V call is TRBV5-5, the J call TRBJ2-7; D not resolved. CDR1 SGHKS and CDR2 YYEKEE come from the germline V gene (reference sequence). This CDR3 comprises 14 residues. Between the trimmed V and J ends, which lost 3 bases and 1 base, there was a span of 11 bases. The CDR3 DNA reads as TGTGCCAGCAGCTCCGACGTAGTTTCCTACGAGCAGTACTTC. Protein sequence: CASSSDVVSYEQYF.

The chain employs TRBV11-3 and TRBJ2-1; 11 bases are a match to TRBD2. V lost 3 bases to trimming and J lost 4 bases; unmatched junction nucleotides: 2. In germline, CDR1 is SGHNT, CDR2 YENEEA. The CDR3 has 15 amino acids. The CDR3 spells CASSFTSGSYNEQFF. DNA for the CDR3: TGTGCCAGCAGCTTCACTAGCGGGAGTTACAATGAGCAGTTCTTC.

V is TRBV10-3 and J is TRBJ1-1, with 9 bases lining up with TRBD1. Per the germline V gene, CDR1 is ENHRY and CDR2 is SYGVKD. V trimming: 6 bases; J trimming: 3 bases; junction bases outside the gene matches: 11. The CDR3 contains 16 residues. CDR3 bases: TGTGCCATCAGGAGACAGGGGGAGGCGGTGGACACTGAAGCTTTCTTT. This gives the protein CAIRRQGEAVDTEAFF.

The chain has TRBV18 and TRBJ1-3, with unresolved D. V was cut by 6 bases and J by 4 bases, with 10 bases left in between. Per germline, CDR1 KGHSH and CDR2 LQKENI. The CDR3 contains 13 residues. The CDR3 nucleotides read TGTGCCAGCTCCCCGGATCGGGGAAACACCATATATTTT. This codes for CASSPDRGNTIYF.

There are a few counts of this clone. CDR3 residues: CASSFLRDTQYF. CDR3 DNA: TGTGCCAGCAGCTTCCTCAGGGATACGCAGTATTTT. This chain connects TRBV7-2 to TRBJ2-3; D not resolved. The CDR3 loop spans 12 amino acids. The V end was cut by 3 bases, the J end by 6 bases, with 7 bases between. Germline V gives CDR1 SGHTA, CDR2 FQGNSA.

This clone was found a few times. The J gene is TRBJ2-2, the V gene TRBV9; the D gene is possibly TRBD2 (6 bases). CDR1 and CDR2 (germline): SGDLS, YYNGEE. The CDR3 has 13 residues. Trimming took 8 bases from V and 5 from J, leaving 13 bases between them. The CDR3, as DNA: TGTGCCAGTCAACGGGAGTATACCGGGGAGCTGTTTTTT. Protein: CASQREYTGELFF. Complete variable domain (other parts from reference TRBV9 and TRBJ2-2): DSGVTQTPKHLITATGQRVTLRCSPRSGDLSVYWYQQSLDQGLQFLIQYYNGEERAKGNILERFSAQQFPDLHSELNLSSLELGDSALYFCASQREYTGELFFGEGSRLTVL.

The chain joins TRBV28 to TRBJ1-2; the D is unclear. CDR1 and CDR2 (germline): MDHEN, SYDVKM. This CDR3 has 13 amino acids. Trimming pared 7 bases from V and 4 bases from J, leaving 13 bases between. The DNA of the CDR3 is TGTGCCAGCACCCCCCCCCAGACCTATGGCTACACCTTC. Translation: CASTPPQTYGYTF.

The J gene is TRBJ2-3, the V gene TRBV7-9; the D gene is possibly TRBD2 (5 bases). The germline gives CDR1 SEHNR, CDR2 FQNEAQ (reference sequence). Trimming shortened V by 5 bases and J by 0 bases, and 15 bases separated the two germline ends. This CDR3 region has 16 residues. The CDR3 loop is CASSPLTRASTDTQYF. Here the CDR3 DNA reads TGTGCCAGCAGCCCCCTTACTAGGGCTAGCACAGATACGCAGTATTTT.

The V and J genes are TRBV6-5 and TRBJ1-1; D is unclear. V was cut by 7 bases and J by 0 bases, with 15 bases left in between. The CDR3 runs to 15 residues. Germline V gene lookup returns CDR1 MNHEY and CDR2 SVGAGI. CDR3 in amino acids: CASTRPGVMNTEAFF. CDR3 DNA sequence: TGTGCCAGCACACGGCCCGGGGTCATGAACACTGAAGCTTTCTTT.

CDR3 amino acids: CASRELGGQLSPLHF. The CDR3 region has the DNA TGTGCCAGCAGGGAGTTGGGCGGGCAACTGTCACCCCTCCACTTT. The chain joins TRBV6-5 to TRBJ1-6; D remains unclear. V lost 6 bases and J 10 bases, leaving 19 bases between the germline ends. The CDR3 is 15 residues long. The germline V gene encodes CDR1 MNHEY and CDR2 SVGAGI.

V usage is TRBV24-1 and J usage is TRBJ1-2; maybe TRBD1 (5 bases). The CDR3 is 14 residues long. Trimming shortened V by 5 bases and J by 4 bases, and 13 bases separated the two germline ends. CDR1 and CDR2 from the germline V gene are KGHDR and SFDVKD. The CDR3 DNA follows: TGTGCCACCAGTGCCGCAGGGAAGAGCTATGGCTACACCTTC. It yields the protein CATSAAGKSYGYTF.

The rearrangement joins TRBV2 to TRBJ2-6; D unclear. The CDR3 contains 18 residues. The V and J ends lost 6 bases and 0 bases respectively, with 18 bases between them. Per germline, CDR1 SNHLY and CDR2 FYNNEI. CDR3 sequence reads: CASRLLTLTSSGANVLTF. CDR3 bases: TGTGCCAGCAGACTGCTGACACTGACGAGCTCTGGGGCCAACGTCCTGACTTTC.

The rearrangement uses TRBV18 and TRBJ2-7, with 8 bases aligning to TRBD2. CDR3 length equals 15 residues. The germline CDR1 and CDR2 sequences are KGHSH and LQKENI. The V segment lost 0 bases and the J segment 4 bases; nucleotides outside the gene matches: 5. For the CDR3, the DNA is TGTGCCAGCTCACCACCGGCCCTAGCGGGTTACGAGCAGTACTTC. Residues: CASSPPALAGYEQYF.

The genes are TRBV5-1 and TRBJ2-3; D might be TRBD1 or TRBD2, each matching 6 bases. The CDR3 loop spans 14 amino acids. Germline loops: CDR1 SGHRS, CDR2 YFSETQ. V was cut by 10 bases and J by 2 bases, with 17 bases left in between. The DNA of the CDR3 is TGCGCCGGCAAAAGGGGGGAGATCACAGATACGCAGTATTTT. It specifies CAGKRGEITDTQYF.

CDR3: CASSVGAGRLNSPLHF. CDR3 in DNA: TGTGCCAGCAGCGTAGGGGCAGGGAGATTAAATTCACCCCTCCACTTT. This chain joins TRBV9 and TRBJ1-6; a possible D gene is TRBD1 (5 bases). The CDR3 is 16 amino acids. V lost 0 bases, J lost 7 bases, and 14 bases lay in between. Germline V gives CDR1 SGDLS, CDR2 YYNGEE.

This sequence joins TRBV4-1 and TRBJ2-2; D gene unclear. The germline gives CDR1 MGHRA, CDR2 YSYEKL. The CDR3 runs 17 residues. Trimming removed 1 base from V and 0 bases from J, with 12 bases in between. The CDR3 here is CASSQVALAANTGELFF. CDR3 nucleotide sequence: TGCGCCAGCAGCCAAGTTGCCTTGGCGGCGAACACCGGGGAGCTGTTTTTT.

J is TRBJ2-7 and V is TRBV5-1, with unresolved D. The V gene's germline CDR1 is SGHRS and CDR2 YFSETQ. With 0 bases removed from V and 0 bases from J, the gap between germline ends came to 10 bases. CDR3 length equals 15 residues. The CDR3 coding sequence is TGCGCCAGCAGCTTGGGGTCTGGAAACTCCTACGAGCAGTACTTC. Translation gives CASSLGSGNSYEQYF.

The CDR3 nucleotides read TGTGCCTGGAGTGACGGGGTGGTCTACGAGCAGTACTTC. Translation: CAWSDGVVYEQYF. The V gene is TRBV30, the J gene TRBJ2-7, with a weak D call TRBD2 (5 bases). This CDR3 comprises 13 residues. Germline V gene sequence: CDR1 GTSNPN, CDR2 SVGIG (reference sequence). Trimming took off 1 base at V and 3 bases at J, with 10 bases between the two ends.

The V call is TRBV27, the J call TRBJ2-3; D uncertain. Germline CDR1 is MNHEY and CDR2 is SMNVEV (reference sequence). V was clipped by 6 bases and J by 2 bases, with 9 bases between them. CDR3 size: 13 residues. CDR3 DNA sequence: TGTGCCAGCAGCATTGGGCTCACAGATACGCAGTATTTT. The encoded protein is CASSIGLTDTQYF.